The TCR beta chain described here comes from a study of cytomegalovirus exposure and HLA in healthy donors (dated by TCRdb to between 2016 and 2019). With regard to the full study: In an earlier analysis of about 560 of the donors, 276 Gb of sequence data and 100 million or so unique TCR beta sequences from about 179 million T cells were reported. An early release covering roughly 640 HLA-typed donors comprised 250 to 350 gigabases of sequencing data and tens of millions of unique TCR sequences. Of the 300 to 450 genotyped donors, about 84% fell in the genetic ancestry cluster associated with self-reported Caucasian donors. The study aimed to test whether cataloging public T cell receptors could reveal signatures of past pathogen exposure. Using immunosequencing, the study profiled T cell repertoires from around 670 subjects and related those repertoires to cytomegalovirus serostatus. A separate validation cohort of about 110 different subjects was used in addition to the 666-subject first cohort. High-throughput TCR immunosequencing, statistical association of individual TCRs with disease status, and machine learning were combined to predict cytomegalovirus infection status. A later analysis re-analyzed previously published TCR beta repertoires from 650 to 800 donors and added high-resolution HLA genotyping to study TCR occurrence patterns. Rather than using new phenotypic data, the later analysis identified candidate immune exposures from TCR beta sequences and from how often those sequences occurred across donors. In an earlier analysis of 587 of the donors, high-throughput TCR beta sequencing was used to judge whether each TCR beta V gene segment behaved as functional or pseudogenic. Donor age, sex, ethnicity and CMV serostatus were compiled together with the repertoire data. In a later genetic analysis, genome-wide SNP genotypes for 398 of the 666 donors were used, and that subset was treated as a discovery cohort. All discovery cohort repertoires had been generated on a single sequencing platform. HLA typing included class I and class II loci at four-digit resolution. Typing coverage differed by locus: A, B, C, DRB1 and DQB1 were typed in roughly 629-640 donors, DQA1 in 500 to 550, DPA1 in over 600, and DPB1 in roughly 450. Several DR-DQ haplotypes were handled as single units for association and clustering because linkage in the cohort was strong. On average, around 240,000 unique TCR beta nucleotide sequences were sequenced per donor among 398 genotyped donors of the cohort, with roughly a sixth of those sequences being non-productive. General study outcomes and caveats: In a later analysis, HLA-associated TCR beta chains showed more clonal expansion and lower generation probabilities than non-associated chains that were equally common. A cluster of highly shared sequence variants was judged likely to be a technical artifact of the sequencing pipeline. Because counts were too low, 15 to 20 rarely observed V segments, including chromosome 9 orphons, were excluded from the earlier analysis of about 500 of the donors. For the cohort, immune exposure information was limited to CMV serostatus. Several of the top co-occurrence clusters appeared to be linked to parvovirus B19, influenza, CMV and Epstein-Barr virus, according to a later analysis. Presence/absence analyses assumed roughly uniform sequencing depth across donors, an assumption that may not hold. Most TCR sequences were seen in very few donors, while some public TCRs were found in many individuals. In vitro tests confirmed that three of the cytomegalovirus-associated TCR beta chains recognize cytomegalovirus antigens. In a later analysis, most CMV-associated TCR beta chains were found to appear HLA-restricted, with HLA associations seemingly driven largely by CMV exposure. In a later analysis, TCR association rates were found to vary across HLA loci, with the most associated TCRs seen for DRB1 alleles and the fewest for HLA-C alleles. Specific HLA alleles were associated with more than 15,000 TCR beta sequences at a false discovery rate of 0.05 in a later analysis. Assigning TCR associations to individual alleles was difficult when HLA alleles, especially DR and DQ, strongly co-occurred. A further reported finding was that TCR beta sequences accurately predicted the HLA-A and HLA-B alleles for most subjects in the first cohort. Some IMGT-functional V segments, including TRBV6-2 and TRBV6-3, could not be distinguished by the 87-base-pair reads and were therefore excluded. A later genetic analysis reported fewer N-insertions in productive TCRs among donors in an Asian-associated ancestry cluster than the roughly 720-donor mean. In this cohort, only TCR beta chains were sequenced, and detectable features were limited by the absence of alpha or paired-chain data. V-gene and J-gene trimming of TCR beta chains was associated with a missense DCLRE1C variant in a later genetic analysis, and the association was replicated in an independent cohort. In an earlier analysis of approximately 590 of the donors, most TCR beta V segments appeared in productive rearrangements about 90% or about 30% of the time, broadly matching IMGT annotations. The classifier was reported to diagnose cytomegalovirus status with high specificity and sensitivity in both the original and validation cohorts. Correlated functional status among segregating V segments might be attributable to linkage disequilibrium, but an unknown experimental factor could not be ruled out. The study gave a list of around 170 TCR beta chains associated with cytomegalovirus. Because HLA typing was missing for some donors at each locus, association tests included only the typed subset. The authors suggested that the approach could potentially be generalized to other disease states and immunological phenotypes.

Trimming takes 4 bases from V and 7 bases from J, and the germline ends sit 17 bases apart. The germline V gene supplies CDR1 LGHNA and CDR2 YNFKEQ. The CDR3 holds 15 amino acids from the cysteine to the phenylalanine. The kept DNA is CDR3 alone, 45 bases in frame from the first base. Concerning this clone: No antigen is known for it. Base qualities were left out, and no much larger clone turns up one base away.

The library came from the immunoSEQ multiplex PCR assay. For the multiplex PCR, a mixture combining 60 forward primers for TCR Vbeta segments and 13 reverse primers for TCR Jbeta segments was used. The CDR3 region of rearranged TCR beta genes was amplified from genomic DNA with a multiplex PCR assay. The Illumina HiSeq System was used to sequence the amplified TCR beta libraries as 87-base-pair reads. As for the original processing: In a later analysis, around 80 million unique TCR beta chains were counted across the approximately 620 repertoires, and approximately 11 million of these chains were shared by at least two donors. Raw reads were error-corrected and collapsed into unique sequences by a nearest-neighbor algorithm in which closely related sequences were merged to remove PCR and sequencing errors. CDR3 sequences were aligned to IMGT reference sequences to assign V, D and J gene segments. For a sequence to be retained, a match of at least six nucleotides was required to both a V gene segment and a J gene segment. A rearrangement counted as productive if the CDR3 had no stop codons and remained in frame with V and J, and every other rearrangement counted as non-productive. Following IMGT convention, CDR3 was defined as the stretch from the second conserved V-encoded cysteine to the conserved J-encoded phenylalanine. The earlier analysis of fewer than 750 of the donors excluded sequences that lacked an unambiguous match to a single V gene segment. An earlier analysis of a few hundred of the donors classified V segments as functional when productive rearrangements were above 56.7% and as segregating when the standard deviation between donors was above 5%. A statistical classification framework was built for diagnosing cytomegalovirus status from the catalog of TCR beta chain sequences. V and J gene assignment, in a later analysis, came from comparing TCR nucleotide sequences with IMGT/GENE-DB human TR gene sequences. The TCRdist pipeline was used in a later analysis to assign CDR3 sequences and most-parsimonious VDJ recombination scenarios. In a later analysis, every TCR beta chain was defined by the combination of its CDR3 amino acid sequence and its V-gene family, and reads without a unique V-gene family were dropped. A later analysis removed 450 to 600 highly shared, low-generation-probability nucleotide sequences to deal with suspected cross-contamination and a sequencing artifact. For each public chain, a later analysis derived a clonal expansion index from normalized ranks of inferred template counts within each repertoire. A later analysis computed generation probabilities with a VDJ recombination model fitted to out-of-frame rearrangements, and checked the results against IGoR. In a later analysis, TCR-TCR, TCR-HLA and TCR-CMV co-occurrence was scored with hypergeometric tests, and a repertoire-size bias correction was applied to TCR pairs. In a later analysis, false discovery rates were estimated by permuting HLA or CMV assignments 20 times. In a later analysis, co-occurring TCRs were grouped using DBSCAN, with TCRdist sequence similarity added in when clustering inside HLA-allele-positive subsets. Repertoires with fewer than 30,000 or more than 120,000 public chains were left out of co-occurrence clustering, as were about five repertoires with anomalous nucleotide sharing. TCRdb took over this immuneACCESS table, retaining in-frame rearrangements with V and J assigned. Such tables are incomplete; in checked studies, under half of the missing clones stem from an unresolved V gene, and the remainder is unexplained. D and trimming were read from the DNA, whereas the V and J calls and clone size are those reported in that table. This sample is represented by more than 95,000 clones; 65% to 80% of them were singletons. Of the sample, approximately 10% falls within the top ten clones.

The cohort comprised 550 to 700 healthy bone marrow donors. All cohort members were sampled while nominally healthy, although unrecorded immune exposures were likely present. The donor tested CMV seropositive and was one of the 289 seropositive cohort members. Each donor provided a peripheral blood sample, and peripheral blood mononuclear cells were used for TCR beta sequencing. The Qiagen DNeasy Blood Extraction Kit was used to extract genomic DNA from the blood cell samples. Sequencing was performed on PBMCs. Rearrangement joined TRBV4-2 to TRBJ2-1; the best D guess is TRBD2, with 6 bases matching. This receptor was identified in a woman aged 18-29 years in good health and CMV-seropositive. The bases are TGTGCCAGCAGCCCCGTCGGAGGGGCCGGGAATGAGCAGTTCTTC. Its coded protein is CASSPVGGAGNEQFF.